This T cell receptor (beta chain) was documented in a study of cytomegalovirus exposure and HLA in healthy donors. General study points: Generally TCR sequences proved uncommon, though certain public TCRs appeared in numerous donors. Reportedly, cytomegalovirus status was diagnosed with high sensitivity and specificity. The study designated some 180 TCR beta chains cytomegalovirus-associated.

The germline V gene encodes CDR1 KGHSH and CDR2 LQKENI. With 3 bases removed from V and 1 base from J, the gap between germline ends came to 15 bases. This CDR3 is 16 amino acids long. Sequencing used immunoSEQ multiplex PCR; TCRdb keeps in-frame clones, though not all of them. The sample has 80,000 to 100,000 clones, around nine tenths seen once. To note about this clone: Its antigen is unknown.

The sequence derives from a woman aged 25-40 years in good health and CMV-seronegative. The genes are TRBV18 and TRBJ1-2; D unclear. Sequenced sample: PBMCs. The CDR3 reads CASSPRLTGNNYGYTF. CDR3 nucleotide sequence: TGTGCCAGCTCACCGAGACTGACCGGTAATAACTATGGCTACACCTTC.